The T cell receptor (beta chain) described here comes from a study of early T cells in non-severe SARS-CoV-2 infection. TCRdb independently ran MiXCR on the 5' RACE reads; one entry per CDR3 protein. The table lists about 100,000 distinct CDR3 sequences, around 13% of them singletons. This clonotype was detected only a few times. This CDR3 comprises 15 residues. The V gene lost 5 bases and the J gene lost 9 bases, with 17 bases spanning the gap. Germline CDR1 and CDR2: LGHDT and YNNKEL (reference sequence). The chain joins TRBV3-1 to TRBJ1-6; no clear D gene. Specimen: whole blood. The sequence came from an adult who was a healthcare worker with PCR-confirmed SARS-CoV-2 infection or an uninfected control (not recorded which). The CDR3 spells CASSTERVLGSPLHF. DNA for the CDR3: TGTGCCAGCAGCACAGAGCGTGTCTTAGGTTCACCCCTCCACTTT.